This TCR beta chain is drawn from a study of cytomegalovirus exposure and HLA in healthy donors. Profiling relied on immunoSEQ multiplex PCR, and the TCRdb table lists in-frame clones only, not all of them. The repertoire has about 250,000 clones, about 90% of them found once; the top ten carry around 12%. The CDR3 loop spans 14 amino acids. Trimming stripped 3 bases from V and 2 bases from J, with 11 bases between. Germline CDR1 and CDR2: SNHLY and FYNNEI. The chain couples TRBV2 to TRBJ2-7; the D gene is possibly TRBD1 (5 bases). This clonotype was sampled from a man younger than 30 in good health and CMV-seropositive. Specimen: PBMCs. CDR3 nucleotides: TGTGCCAGCAGTGACCCCAGGGCGGCCTACGAGCAGTACTTC. It encodes CASSDPRAAYEQYF.